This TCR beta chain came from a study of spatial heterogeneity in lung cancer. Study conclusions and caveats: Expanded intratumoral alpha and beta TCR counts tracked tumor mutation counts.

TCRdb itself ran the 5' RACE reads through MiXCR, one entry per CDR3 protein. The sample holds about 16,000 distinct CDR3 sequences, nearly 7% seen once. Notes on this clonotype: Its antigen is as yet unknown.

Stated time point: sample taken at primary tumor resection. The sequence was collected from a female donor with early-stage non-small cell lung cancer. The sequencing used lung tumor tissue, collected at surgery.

CDR3 loop: CASSAGGGTPYEQYF. The CDR3 DNA is TGTGCCAGCAGCGCCGGAGGAGGAACTCCCTACGAGCAGTACTTC. The chain links TRBV4-2 to TRBJ2-7; perhaps TRBD2 as D (5 bases). The CDR3 contains 15 residues. Germline V gene data show CDR1 as LGHNA and CDR2 as YNFKEQ. The V and J ends lost 5 bases and 2 bases respectively, with 16 bases between them.